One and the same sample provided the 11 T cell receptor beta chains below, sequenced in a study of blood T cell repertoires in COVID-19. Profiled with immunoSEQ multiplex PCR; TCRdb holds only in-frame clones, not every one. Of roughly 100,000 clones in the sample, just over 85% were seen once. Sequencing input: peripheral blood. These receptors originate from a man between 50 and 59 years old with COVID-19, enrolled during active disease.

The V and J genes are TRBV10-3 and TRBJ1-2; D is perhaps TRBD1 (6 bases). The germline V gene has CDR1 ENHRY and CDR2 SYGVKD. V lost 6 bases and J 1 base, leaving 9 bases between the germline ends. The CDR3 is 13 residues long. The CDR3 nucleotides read TGTGCCATCAGATTACAGGGTAACTATGGCTACACCTTC. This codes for CAIRLQGNYGYTF.

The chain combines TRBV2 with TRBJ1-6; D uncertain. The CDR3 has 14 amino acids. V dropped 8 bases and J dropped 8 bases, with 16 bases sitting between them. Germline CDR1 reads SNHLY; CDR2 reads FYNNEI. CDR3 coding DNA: TGTGCCAGCTCTTCTACTTTTTCGGATTCACCCCTCCACTTT. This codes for CASSSTFSDSPLHF. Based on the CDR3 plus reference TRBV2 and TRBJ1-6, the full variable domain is EPEVTQTPSHQVTQMGQEVILRCVPISNHLYFYWYRQILGQKVEFLVSFYNNEISEKSEIFDDQFSVERPDGSNFTLKIRSTKLEDSAMYFCASSSTFSDSPLHFGNGTRLTVT.

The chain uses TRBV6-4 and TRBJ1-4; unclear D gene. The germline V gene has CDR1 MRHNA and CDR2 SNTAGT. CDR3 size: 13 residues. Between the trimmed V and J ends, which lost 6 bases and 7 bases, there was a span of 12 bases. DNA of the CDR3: TGTGCCAGCAGAGCCGCGGGTACTGAAAAACTGTTTTTT. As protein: CASRAAGTEKLFF.

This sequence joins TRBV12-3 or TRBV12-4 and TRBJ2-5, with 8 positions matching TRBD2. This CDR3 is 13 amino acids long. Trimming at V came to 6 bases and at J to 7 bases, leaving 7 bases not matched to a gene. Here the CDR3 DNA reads TGTGCCAGCAGCGGGGGGAGCGGGGGGACCCAGTACTTC. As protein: CASSGGSGGTQYF.

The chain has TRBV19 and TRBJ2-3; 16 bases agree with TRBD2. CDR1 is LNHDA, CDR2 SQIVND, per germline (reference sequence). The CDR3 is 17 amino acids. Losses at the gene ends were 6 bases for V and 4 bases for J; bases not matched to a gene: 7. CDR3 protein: CASSTGLAGGPSDTQYF. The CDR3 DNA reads TGTGCCAGTAGCACGGGACTAGCGGGGGGGCCCTCAGATACGCAGTATTTT. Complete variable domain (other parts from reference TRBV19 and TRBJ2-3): DGGITQSPKYLFRKEGQNVTLSCEQNLNHDAMYWYRQDPGQGLRLIYYSQIVNDFQKGDIAEGYSVSREKKESFPLTVTSAQKNPTAFYLCASSTGLAGGPSDTQYFGPGTRLTVL.

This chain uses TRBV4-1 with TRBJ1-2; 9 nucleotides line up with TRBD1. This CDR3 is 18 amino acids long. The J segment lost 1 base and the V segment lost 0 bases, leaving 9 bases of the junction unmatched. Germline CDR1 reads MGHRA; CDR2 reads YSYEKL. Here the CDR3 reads CASSQDMIGTGLNYGYTF. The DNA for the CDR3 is TGCGCCAGCAGCCAAGATATGATAGGGACAGGGCTTAACTATGGCTACACCTTC.

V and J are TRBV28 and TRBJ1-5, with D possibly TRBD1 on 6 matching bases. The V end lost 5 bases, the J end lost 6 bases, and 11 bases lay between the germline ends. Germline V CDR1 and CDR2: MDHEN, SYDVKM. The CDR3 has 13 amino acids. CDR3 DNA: TGTGCCAGCAGTCCCCCCAGGGGTCAGCCCCAGCATTTT. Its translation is CASSPPRGQPQHF.

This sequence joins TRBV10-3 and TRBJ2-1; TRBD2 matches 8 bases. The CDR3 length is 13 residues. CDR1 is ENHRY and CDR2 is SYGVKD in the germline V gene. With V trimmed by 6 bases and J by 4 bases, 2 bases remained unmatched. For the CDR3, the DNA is TGTGCCATCAGGGCGGGGGGATACAATGAGCAGTTCTTC. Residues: CAIRAGGYNEQFF.

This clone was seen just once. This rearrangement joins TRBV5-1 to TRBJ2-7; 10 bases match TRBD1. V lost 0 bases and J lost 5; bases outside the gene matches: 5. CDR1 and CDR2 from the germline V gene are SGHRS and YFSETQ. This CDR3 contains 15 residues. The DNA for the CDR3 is TGCGCCAGCAGCTTGGGACAGGGGGCGTGGAACGAGCAGTACTTC. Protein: CASSLGQGAWNEQYF.

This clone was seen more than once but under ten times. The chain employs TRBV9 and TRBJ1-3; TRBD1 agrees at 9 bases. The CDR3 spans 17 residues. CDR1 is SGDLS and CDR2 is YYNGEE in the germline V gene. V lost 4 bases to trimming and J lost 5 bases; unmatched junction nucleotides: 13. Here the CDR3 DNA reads TGTGCCAGCAGCCCCGGACCGGGACAGGGTTGGAGAAACACCATATATTTT. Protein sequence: CASSPGPGQGWRNTIYF.

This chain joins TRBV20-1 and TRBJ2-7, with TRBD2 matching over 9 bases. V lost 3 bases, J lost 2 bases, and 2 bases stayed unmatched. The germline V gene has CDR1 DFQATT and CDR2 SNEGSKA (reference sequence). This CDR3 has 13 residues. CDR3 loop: CSASSGGAYEQYF. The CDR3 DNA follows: TGCAGTGCTAGTAGCGGGGGAGCCTACGAGCAGTACTTC.